This T cell receptor beta chain appears in the sequencing data of a study of blood T cell repertoires in COVID-19. Across the whole study: Samples came from the United States, Italy and Spain, spanning acute and convalescent COVID-19. Sample material is recorded as cDNA or gDNA derived from T cells, B-cell-depleted T cells, or PBMCs.

Original processing notes: Nucleated cell counts were estimated from reference gene primer amplification. Some clones are missing from TCRdb's copy, which holds only in-frame ones; the method was immunoSEQ multiplex PCR. V and J calls and clone size come straight from that table; D and trimming were deduced from the DNA. The sample holds some 120,000 clones; 65% to 85% are singletons and the top ten take 5.9%. The CDR3 sequence is 13 residues long. V lost 3 bases, J lost 6 bases, and 5 bases stayed unmatched. The germline V gene encodes CDR1 KGHSH and CDR2 LQKENI. This clone was detected once. Source material: peripheral blood. The TCR sequence derives from a man of 80 years or more with active or convalescent COVID-19. V is TRBV18 and J is TRBJ2-7; 7 bases agree with TRBD2. In DNA, the CDR3 is TGTGCCAGCTCACCTCCAGGGAGGGGCGAGCAGTACTTC. Protein: CASSPPGRGEQYF.